The 9 T cell receptor beta chains presented below share a single source sample, sequenced in a study of vaccination effects on CD4 cells after COVID-19. TCRdb keeps only in-frame clones here, not all; method: immunoSEQ multiplex PCR. The table records tens of thousands of clones, about 80% of them present only once. After expansion with viral peptide pools in the ViraFEST assay, antigen-specific CD4+ T cells were sequenced. CD4+ T cell isolation took place after about nine days of culture. Previously uninfected by SARS-CoV-2, the vaccine recipients also showed negative nucleocapsid antibodies. These TCRs are of unknown antigen specificity. Sequencing was performed on CD4+ T cells from PBMCs cultured with SARS-CoV-2 spike peptides, taken before COVID-19 vaccination. These receptors were taken from a human donor who received a COVID-19 vaccine.

V usage is TRBV2 and J usage is TRBJ1-1; D is uncertain. The CDR3 spans 14 residues. Looked up from germline, CDR1 is SNHLY and CDR2 is FYNNEI. Trimming cost V 6 bases and J 1 base, with 12 bases left between them. CDR3 sequence: CASSFGMGNTEAFF. CDR3 sequence (DNA): TGTGCCAGCAGCTTTGGTATGGGGAACACTGAAGCTTTCTTT.

The chain recombines TRBV5-4 with TRBJ2-1; 11 bases match TRBD1. With V trimmed by 4 bases and J by 4 bases, 10 bases remained unmatched. Germline V gene sequence: CDR1 SGHNT, CDR2 YYREEE (reference sequence). The length of the CDR3 is 17 residues. The CDR3 spells CASSITWGTGGYNEQFF. The CDR3 nucleotides read TGTGCCAGCAGCATCACATGGGGGACAGGGGGATACAATGAGCAGTTCTTC.

This rearrangement joins TRBV18 to TRBJ2-3; D not resolved. The length of the CDR3 is 11 residues. Per germline, CDR1 KGHSH and CDR2 LQKENI. V was clipped by 4 bases and J by 6 bases, with 5 bases between them. The DNA of the CDR3 is TGTGCCAGCTCACTGGAGGATACGCAGTATTTT. Its protein is CASSLEDTQYF. Full variable domain (missing parts from reference TRBV18 and TRBJ2-3): NAGVMQNPRHLVRRRGQEARLRCSPMKGHSHVYWYRQLPEEGLKFMVYLQKENIIDESGMPKERFSAEFPKEGPSILRIQQVVRGDSAAYFCASSLEDTQYFGPGTRLTVL.

J is TRBJ1-3 and V is TRBV6-5; D is perhaps TRBD1 (6 bases). CDR1 is MNHEY, CDR2 SVGAGI, per germline. The CDR3 is 15 residues long. V shed 2 bases and J shed 4 bases, with 12 bases lying between them. For the CDR3, the DNA is TGTGCCAGCAGTTACCAGGGGCGGGCGGGAAACACCATATATTTT. Translation: CASSYQGRAGNTIYF.

The chain recombines TRBV2 with TRBJ2-3; 8 bases fit TRBD1. The CDR3 length is 14 residues. Germline V gives CDR1 SNHLY, CDR2 FYNNEI. Trimming at V came to 3 bases and at J to 8 bases, leaving 7 bases not matched to a gene. The CDR3 protein is CASSDGQGFVTQYF. CDR3 DNA: TGTGCCAGCAGTGATGGACAGGGTTTTGTTACGCAGTATTTT.

The rearrangement joins TRBV18 to TRBJ2-7, with TRBD2 matching over 13 bases. Germline values: CDR1 KGHSH, CDR2 LQKENI. The CDR3 is 17 amino acids. Trimming took 4 bases from V and 2 from J; bases not matched to a gene: 8. In DNA, the CDR3 is TGTGCCAGCTCACAAAGGACTAGCGGGAGTACTCCCTACGAGCAGTACTTC. Its translation: CASSQRTSGSTPYEQYF.

The chain uses TRBV3-1 (or the pseudogene TRBV3-2) and TRBJ1-6; TRBD1 might be the D (6 bases). Germline CDR1 and CDR2: LGHDT and YNNKEL (reference sequence). With 1 base removed from V and 7 bases from J, the gap between germline ends came to 8 bases. This CDR3 is 14 amino acids long. This chain's CDR3 is CASSQGQVNSPLHF. The DNA of the CDR3 is TGTGCCAGCAGCCAAGGACAGGTGAATTCACCCCTCCACTTT.

Judged by abundance, this clone is medium-sized. The CDR3 coding sequence is TGTGCCAGCAGCTCTCAAAATCAGCCCCAGCATTTT. As protein: CASSSQNQPQHF. This sequence joins TRBV7-2 and TRBJ1-5; D not resolved. The CDR3 consists of 12 residues. The V and J ends lost 4 bases and 4 bases respectively, with 5 bases between them. Germline CDR1 SGHTA, CDR2 FQGNSA.

The chain carries TRBV5-4 and TRBJ2-1, with 7 nucleotides matching TRBD1. The CDR3 extends over 13 amino acids. Looked up from germline, CDR1 is SGHNT and CDR2 is YYREEE (reference sequence). J lost 10 bases, V lost 4 bases, and 8 bases had no gene match. CDR3 sequence (DNA): TGTGCCAGCAGCCCCCCGACAGGGCGGGAGCAGTTCTTC. Its translation is CASSPPTGREQFF. Complete variable domain (other parts from reference TRBV5-4 and TRBJ2-1): ETGVTQSPTHLIKTRGQQVTLRCSSQSGHNTVSWYQQALGQGPQFIFQYYREEENGRGNFPPRFSGLQFPNYSSELNVNALELDDSALYLCASSPPTGREQFFGPGTRLTVL.